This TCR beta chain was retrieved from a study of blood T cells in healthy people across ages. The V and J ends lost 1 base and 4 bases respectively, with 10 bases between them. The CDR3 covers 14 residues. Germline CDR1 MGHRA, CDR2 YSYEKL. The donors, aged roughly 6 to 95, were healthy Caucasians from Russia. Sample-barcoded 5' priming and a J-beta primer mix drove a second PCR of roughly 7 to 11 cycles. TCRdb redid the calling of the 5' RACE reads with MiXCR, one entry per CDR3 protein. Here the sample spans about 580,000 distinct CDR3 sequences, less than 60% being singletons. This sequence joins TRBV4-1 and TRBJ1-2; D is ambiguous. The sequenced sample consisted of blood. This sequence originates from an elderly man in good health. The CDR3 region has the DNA TGCGCCAGCAGCCAAGCCAGCCCCGGCTATGGCTACACCTTC. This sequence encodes CASSQASPGYGYTF.